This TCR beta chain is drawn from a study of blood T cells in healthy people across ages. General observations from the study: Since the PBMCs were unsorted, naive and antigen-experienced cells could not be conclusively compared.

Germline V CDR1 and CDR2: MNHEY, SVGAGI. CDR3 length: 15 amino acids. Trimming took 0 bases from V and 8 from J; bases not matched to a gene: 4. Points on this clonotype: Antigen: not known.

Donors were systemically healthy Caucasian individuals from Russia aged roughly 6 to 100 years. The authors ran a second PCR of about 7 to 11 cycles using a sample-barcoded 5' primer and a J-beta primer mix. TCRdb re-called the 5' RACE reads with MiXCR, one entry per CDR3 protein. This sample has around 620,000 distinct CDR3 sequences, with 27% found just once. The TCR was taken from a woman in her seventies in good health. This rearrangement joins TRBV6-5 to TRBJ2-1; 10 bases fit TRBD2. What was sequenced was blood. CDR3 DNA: TGTGCCAGCAGTTACTCACTAGCGGGAACCGATGAGCAGTTCTTC. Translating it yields CASSYSLAGTDEQFF.